The next 27 T cell receptor beta chains were all read from a single sample in a study of shared clonotypes between healthy human individuals. CD45RO-negative cells were positively selected for CCR7, leaving out terminally differentiated effector memory CD45RA+ cells. Here immunoSEQ multiplex PCR was the method, and the copy in TCRdb shows in-frame clones only, minus some. Among hundreds of thousands of clones, approximately 96% were seen once, and the ten largest hold roughly 0.1%. Sequences were obtained from naive CD8+ T cells sorted from blood. The receptor set was obtained from a woman in her 30s in good health.

The chain couples TRBV2 to TRBJ2-2; the D gene could be TRBD1 or TRBD2 (5 bases each). V lost 1 base and J 2 bases, leaving 8 bases between the germline ends. Germline lookup yields CDR1 SNHLY and CDR2 FYNNEI. CDR3 length: 15 amino acids. The CDR3 protein is CASSEGRDNTGELFF. CDR3 DNA sequence: TGTGCCAGCAGTGAAGGCAGGGACAACACCGGGGAGCTGTTTTTT. The whole variable domain, remainder taken from reference TRBV2 and TRBJ2-2, is EPEVTQTPSHQVTQMGQEVILRCVPISNHLYFYWYRQILGQKVEFLVSFYNNEISEKSEIFDDQFSVERPDGSNFTLKIRSTKLEDSAMYFCASSEGRDNTGELFFGEGSRLTVL.

The chain joins TRBV28 to TRBJ2-3; TRBD2 might be the D (6 bases). CDR1 is MDHEN, CDR2 SYDVKM, per germline. The CDR3 totals 16 residues. The V gene lost 6 bases and the J gene lost 2 bases, with 18 bases spanning the gap. The CDR3 protein is CASSRLLVRDTDTQYF. In DNA, the CDR3 is TGTGCCAGCAGCCGTTTGCTAGTGCGGGACACAGATACGCAGTATTTT.

The CDR3 spells CASRGEGWREQFF. CDR3 nucleotide sequence: TGTGCCAGCAGAGGGGAAGGATGGCGTGAGCAGTTCTTC. The V gene is TRBV2, the J gene TRBJ2-1; D is perhaps TRBD1 (5 bases). The V and J ends lost 6 bases and 9 bases respectively, with 15 bases between them. This CDR3 comprises 13 residues. Germline V gives CDR1 SNHLY, CDR2 FYNNEI.

The rearrangement uses TRBV5-1 and TRBJ1-2; D gene uncertain. V lost 2 bases and J lost 7, with 12 bases in between. The germline V gene encodes CDR1 SGHRS and CDR2 YFSETQ. CDR3 length: 13 residues. The CDR3 DNA sequence: TGCGCCAGCAGCTTTCCGGACGGACTTGGCTACACCTTC. Its protein is CASSFPDGLGYTF.

This rearrangement joins TRBV5-8 to TRBJ2-7; no reliable D call. V was cut by 0 bases and J by 3 bases, with 7 bases left in between. The germline gives CDR1 SGHTS, CDR2 YDEGEE. There are 13 residues in the CDR3. CDR3 sequence: CASSLDSYYEQYF. In DNA, the CDR3 is TGTGCCAGCAGCTTGGACAGCTACTACGAGCAGTACTTC.

About this clone: Other DNA variants within this sample encode the same CDR3. This chain connects TRBV28 to TRBJ2-1; tentatively, D is TRBD2 (6 bases). Germline assignment: CDR1 MDHEN and CDR2 SYDVKM. The V end lost 8 bases, the J end lost 10 bases, and 12 bases lay between the germline ends. This CDR3 spans 11 amino acids. The CDR3: CASSPGGEQFF. The CDR3 coding sequence is TGTGCCAGCTCCCCCGGGGGAGAGCAGTTCTTC.

The V gene is TRBV6-9, the J gene TRBJ2-7; a weak D match, TRBD2 (5 bases). CDR3 length: 17 residues. Trimming took 3 bases from V and 0 from J, leaving 18 bases between them. In germline, CDR1 is MNHGY, CDR2 SVAAGI. Written as DNA, the CDR3 is TGTGCCAGCAGTTACAGCGGTGGAGCCCAGAGCTCCTACGAGCAGTACTTC. It specifies CASSYSGGAQSSYEQYF.

This chain joins TRBV27 and TRBJ1-2; D not certain. The CDR3 contains 14 residues. Germline CDR1 is MNHEY and CDR2 is SMNVEV (reference sequence). Trimming stripped 5 bases from V and 3 bases from J, with 13 bases between. The CDR3 nucleotides are TGTGCCAGCAGTCCCCTCCCGACGGACTATGGCTACACCTTC. Translated, it gives CASSPLPTDYGYTF.

The rearrangement joins TRBV29-1 to TRBJ2-1; 8 bases align to TRBD1. The CDR3 loop spans 18 amino acids. J was trimmed by 5 bases and V by 1 base; bases with no gene match: 16. Per germline, CDR1 SQVTM and CDR2 ANQGSEA. CDR3 in DNA: TGCAGCGTTGAAGGGGCGTCGGTGAGACAGGGGCTGCACAATGAGCAGTTCTTC. Its protein product is CSVEGASVRQGLHNEQFF.

This clone was counted once. The chain joins TRBV10-2 to TRBJ2-5, with D perhaps TRBD2 (5 bases). The CDR3 loop spans 13 amino acids. Deletions cut 4 bases from V and 3 bases from J, with 9 bases between. The germline V gene encodes CDR1 WSHSY and CDR2 SAAADI. The chain's CDR3 is CASSGRSEETQYF. CDR3 nucleotide sequence: TGCGCCAGCAGTGGGCGTAGCGAAGAGACCCAGTACTTC.

The CDR3: CASSQLAGANYNEQFF. CDR3 coding DNA: TGTGCCAGCAGCCAACTAGCGGGAGCAAACTACAATGAGCAGTTCTTC. The chain is built from TRBV14 and TRBJ2-1, with 10 positions matching TRBD2. Germline-derived CDR1 and CDR2 are SGHDN and FVKESK. Trimming took 2 bases from V and 3 from J; bases not matched to a gene: 4. The CDR3 is 16 amino acids. The whole variable domain, filled in from reference TRBV14 and TRBJ2-1, reads EAGVTQFPSHSVIEKGQTVTLRCDPISGHDNLYWYRRVMGKEIKFLLHFVKESKQDESGMPNNRFLAERTGGTYSTLKVQPAELEDSGVYFCASSQLAGANYNEQFFGPGTRLTVL.

The chain uses TRBV19 and TRBJ1-5; 9 nucleotides agree with TRBD1. This CDR3 comprises 17 residues. Germline V gene lookup returns CDR1 LNHDA and CDR2 SQIVND (reference sequence). J was trimmed by 1 base and V by 4 bases; bases with no gene match: 8. The CDR3 DNA is TGTGCCAGTAGTACCGGGACAGGGATTTTGAGCAATCAGCCCCAGCATTTT. Encoded protein: CASSTGTGILSNQPQHF.

The chain uses TRBV10-1 and TRBJ2-1; D remains unclear. The V and J ends lost 3 bases and 3 bases respectively, with 9 bases between them. The CDR3 consists of 14 residues. Germline V CDR1 and CDR2: WNHNN, SYGVQD (reference sequence). CDR3 sequence: CASSDEVRYNEQFF. The CDR3, as DNA: TGCGCCAGCAGTGATGAAGTACGCTACAATGAGCAGTTCTTC.

The gene calls are TRBV15 and TRBJ1-1; 7 nucleotides agree with TRBD1. The CDR3 is 19 amino acids. Trimming removed 3 bases from V and 1 base from J; junction bases left unmatched: 17. Looked up from germline, CDR1 is LNHNV and CDR2 is YYDKDF (reference sequence). The CDR3: CATSSSHPALEGANTEAFF. Written as DNA, the CDR3 is TGTGCCACCAGCAGTTCACACCCCGCCCTGGAGGGGGCGAACACTGAAGCTTTCTTT. Filled out from reference TRBV15 and TRBJ1-1, the complete variable domain reads DAMVIQNPRYQVTQFGKPVTLSCSQTLNHNVMYWYQQKSSQAPKLLFHYYDKDFNNEADTPDNFQSRRPNTSFCFLDIRSPGLGDTAMYLCATSSSHPALEGANTEAFFGQGTRLTVV.

The chain has TRBV11-2 and TRBJ2-2, with D possibly matching TRBD1 (6 bases). With 5 bases removed from V and 8 bases from J, the gap between germline ends came to 12 bases. The germline V gene encodes CDR1 SGHAT and CDR2 FQNNGV. The CDR3 length is 13 residues. The CDR3 DNA follows: TGTGCCAGCAGCACAACTACAGGGGGGGAGCTGTTTTTT. This sequence encodes CASSTTTGGELFF.

CDR3 nucleotide sequence: TGTGCCAGCAGCCTCCAAGGCGGCAGCTCCTACGAGCAGTACTTC. It encodes CASSLQGGSSYEQYF. The chain is built from TRBV9 and TRBJ2-7, with D unresolved. The CDR3 covers 15 residues. Trimming removed 4 bases at V and 0 bases at J, with 14 bases between. Germline V gene lookup returns CDR1 SGDLS and CDR2 YYNGEE.

The chain is built from TRBV13 and TRBJ2-7; 8 nucleotides match TRBD2. Unmatched junction bases numbered 9, after V lost 7 bases and J lost 4 bases. CDR3 length: 14 residues. Looked up from germline, CDR1 is PRHDT and CDR2 is FYEKMQ (reference sequence). The CDR3 DNA is TGTGCCAGCACGTCGGGGACTAGTTTTTACGAGCAGTACTTC. Protein: CASTSGTSFYEQYF. Full variable domain (missing parts from reference TRBV13 and TRBJ2-7): AAGVIQSPRHLIKEKRETATLKCYPIPRHDTVYWYQQGPGQDPQFLISFYEKMQSDKGSIPDRFSAQQFSDYHSELNMSSLELGDSALYFCASTSGTSFYEQYFGPGTRLTVT.

V gene TRBV29-1 combines with J gene TRBJ2-2; possibly TRBD2 for D (5 bases). The ends were cut back, 6 bases at V and 4 bases at J, with 15 bases in the middle. The CDR3 is 14 amino acids. Germline V CDR1 and CDR2: SQVTM, ANQGSEA. The CDR3 DNA is TGCAGCGTCATACCGGCGGGTCGCACCGGGGAGCTGTTTTTT. This sequence encodes CSVIPAGRTGELFF.

V and J are TRBV28 and TRBJ2-3, with D tentatively TRBD2 (6 bases). The length of the CDR3 is 15 residues. Per germline, CDR1 MDHEN and CDR2 SYDVKM. V was clipped by 5 bases and J by 4 bases, with 16 bases between them. CDR3 residues: CASSPRVGEADTQYF. The CDR3 nucleotides read TGTGCCAGCAGTCCCAGGGTCGGGGAGGCAGATACGCAGTATTTT.

The rearrangement links TRBV5-6 to TRBJ1-1; D not certain. V was trimmed by 4 bases and J by 5 bases, leaving 9 bases between them. The CDR3 is made up of 12 amino acids. Germline-derived CDR1 and CDR2 are SGHDT and YYEEEE. CDR3 bases: TGTGCCAGCAGCATAGCTGGGACTGAAGCTTTCTTT. This codes for CASSIAGTEAFF. Combining the CDR3 with reference TRBV5-6 and TRBJ1-1 gives the whole variable domain DAGVTQSPTHLIKTRGQQVTLRCSPKSGHDTVSWYQQALGQGPQFIFQYYEEEERQRGNFPDRFSGHQFPNYSSELNVNALLLGDSALYLCASSIAGTEAFFGQGTRLTVV.

The chain carries TRBV5-5 and TRBJ2-7, with 8 positions matching TRBD2. The germline CDR1 and CDR2 sequences are SGHKS and YYEKEE (reference sequence). Trimming took 1 base from V and 6 from J; bases not matched to a gene: 9. This CDR3 has 15 residues. CDR3 DNA sequence: TGTGCCAGCAGCTTGTGGGCGGGGGGTTCATCCGAGCAGTACTTC. Protein product: CASSLWAGGSSEQYF.

The V and J genes are TRBV19 and TRBJ2-7; no reliable D call. The CDR3 is 12 residues long. Trimming pared 5 bases from V and 6 bases from J, leaving 11 bases between. Germline CDR1 reads LNHDA; CDR2 reads SQIVND (reference sequence). Here the CDR3 DNA reads TGTGCCAGTAGTTTTCAGGATCGCGAGCAGTACTTC. Its translation is CASSFQDREQYF.

The CDR3 nucleotides read TGTGCCAGCAGCTTTGGTTGGGGGGGCTTGGAGACCCAGTACTTC. It encodes CASSFGWGGLETQYF. V is TRBV11-2 and J is TRBJ2-5, with a tentative D call TRBD2 (7 bases). Germline V lookup: CDR1 SGHAT, CDR2 FQNNGV. CDR3 length: 15 residues. V lost 3 bases, J lost 5 bases, and 16 bases lay in between. The complete variable domain, with remaining parts taken from reference TRBV11-2 and TRBJ2-5, reads EAGVAQSPRYKIIEKRQSVAFWCNPISGHATLYWYQQILGQGPKLLIQFQNNGVVDDSQLPKDRFSAERLKGVDSTLKIQPAKLEDSAVYLCASSFGWGGLETQYFGPGTRLLVL.

The rearrangement links TRBV5-1 to TRBJ2-1, with a weak D call TRBD2 (6 bases). CDR1 and CDR2 from the germline V gene are SGHRS and YFSETQ. This CDR3 spans 11 amino acids. The V end was cut by 5 bases, the J end by 7 bases, with 7 bases between. The CDR3 spells CASSGGNEQFF. CDR3 bases: TGCGCCAGCAGTGGGGGGAATGAGCAGTTCTTC.

The genes are TRBV15 and TRBJ1-1; D call uncertain. The CDR3 totals 14 residues. Trimming shortened V by 2 bases and J by 1 base, and 8 bases separated the two germline ends. Germline assignment: CDR1 LNHNV and CDR2 YYDKDF (reference sequence). Written as DNA, the CDR3 is TGTGCCACCAGCAGAAGGGCGGGGAACACTGAAGCTTTCTTT. Its protein product is CATSRRAGNTEAFF. Supplemented by reference TRBV15 and TRBJ1-1, the full variable domain reads DAMVIQNPRYQVTQFGKPVTLSCSQTLNHNVMYWYQQKSSQAPKLLFHYYDKDFNNEADTPDNFQSRRPNTSFCFLDIRSPGLGDTAMYLCATSRRAGNTEAFFGQGTRLTVV.

The chain couples TRBV11-1 to TRBJ2-7, with 11 bases aligning to TRBD2. Germline V gene sequence: CDR1 SGHAT, CDR2 FQDESV (reference sequence). The CDR3 length is 17 residues. The V and J ends lost 1 base and 6 bases, in that order; junction bases with no gene match: 11. The CDR3 loop is CASSLELAGAPLGEQYF. The DNA of the CDR3 is TGTGCCAGCAGCTTAGAACTAGCGGGAGCCCCCTTAGGCGAGCAGTACTTC.

The V and J genes are TRBV9 and TRBJ1-2; D call uncertain. With 5 bases removed from V and 8 bases from J, the gap between germline ends came to 19 bases. Per the germline V gene, CDR1 is SGDLS and CDR2 is YYNGEE. The CDR3 spans 14 residues. This CDR3 is CASSVSTELGGYTF. The CDR3, as DNA: TGTGCCAGCAGTGTTTCCACGGAATTGGGCGGCTACACCTTC.